This T cell receptor (beta chain) was obtained from a study of cytomegalovirus exposure and HLA in healthy donors. Study-wide points: Most TCR sequences were uncommon, yet certain public TCRs appeared in many donors. According to an earlier analysis, most TCR beta V segments yielded productive rearrangements about 87% or about 30% of the time.

V was pared by 5 bases and J by 1 base, with 14 bases between. Per germline, CDR1 SQVTM and CDR2 ANQGSEA. The CDR3 length is 15 residues. This clone appeared a few times. Its antigen is undetermined. In the PCR, 60 Vbeta and 13 Jbeta primers were used. Here immunoSEQ multiplex PCR was the method, and the copy in TCRdb shows in-frame clones only, minus some. The table lists about 120,000 clones, 75% to 85% of them singletons. The sample consisted of PBMCs. The origin of this receptor is a man in his thirties or forties in good health and CMV-seropositive. The chain links TRBV29-1 to TRBJ1-4; possible D gene TRBD1, 5 bases. DNA for the CDR3: TGCAGCGTTCTACCCAGGGTTGGAACTAATGAAAAACTGTTTTTT. It translates to CSVLPRVGTNEKLFF. Using reference TRBV29-1 and TRBJ1-4 for the parts outside the CDR3, the full variable domain is SAVISQKPSRDICQRGTSLTIQCQVDSQVTMMFWYRQQPGQSLTLIATANQGSEATYESGFVIDKFPISRPNLTFSTLTVSNMSPEDSSIYLCSVLPRVGTNEKLFFGSGTQLSVL.